This entry features one T cell receptor (beta chain) sequence. This entry comes from a study of blood T cell repertoires in COVID-19. Study background: COVID-19 samples collected from the United States, Italy and Spain covered acute and convalescent phases. T cells, B-cell-depleted T cells, or PBMCs provided the cDNA or gDNA that served as material.

V was pared by 5 bases and J by 8 bases, with 8 bases of the junction left unmatched. From germline, CDR1 is SEHNR and CDR2 FQNEAQ (reference sequence). The CDR3 length is 14 residues. Original processing notes: Reference gene primer amplification gave nucleated cell count estimates. Clones were read by immunoSEQ multiplex PCR, and TCRdb kept only the in-frame ones, dropping some. The V and J calls and clone size are taken from that table; D and trimming were inferred from the DNA. Among 150,000 to 200,000 clones, about 88% were seen once, and the ten largest hold about 19%. This chain links TRBV7-9 with TRBJ1-4, with 7 bases matching TRBD1. The source is a woman over 75 with acute or convalescent COVID-19. The sequenced sample consisted of peripheral blood. CDR3 coding DNA: TGTGCCAGCAGCCTGACAGGGAGTGGCGAAAAACTGTTTTTT. It is translated as CASSLTGSGEKLFF.